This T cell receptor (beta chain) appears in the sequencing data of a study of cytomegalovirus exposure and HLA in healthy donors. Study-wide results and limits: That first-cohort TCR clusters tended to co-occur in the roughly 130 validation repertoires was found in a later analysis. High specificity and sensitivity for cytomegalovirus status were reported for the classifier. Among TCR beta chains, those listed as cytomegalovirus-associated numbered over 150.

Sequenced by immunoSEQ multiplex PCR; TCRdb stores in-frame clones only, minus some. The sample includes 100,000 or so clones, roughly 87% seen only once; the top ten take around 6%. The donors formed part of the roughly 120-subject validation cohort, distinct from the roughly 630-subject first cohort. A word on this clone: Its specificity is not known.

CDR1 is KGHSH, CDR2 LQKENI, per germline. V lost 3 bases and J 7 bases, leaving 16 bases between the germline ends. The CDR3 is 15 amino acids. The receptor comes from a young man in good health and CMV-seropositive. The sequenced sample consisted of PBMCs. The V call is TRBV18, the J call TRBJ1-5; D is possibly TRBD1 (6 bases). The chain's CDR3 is CASSPLGGLGQPQHF. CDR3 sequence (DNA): TGTGCCAGCTCACCTTTAGGGGGTCTCGGGCAGCCCCAGCATTTT.